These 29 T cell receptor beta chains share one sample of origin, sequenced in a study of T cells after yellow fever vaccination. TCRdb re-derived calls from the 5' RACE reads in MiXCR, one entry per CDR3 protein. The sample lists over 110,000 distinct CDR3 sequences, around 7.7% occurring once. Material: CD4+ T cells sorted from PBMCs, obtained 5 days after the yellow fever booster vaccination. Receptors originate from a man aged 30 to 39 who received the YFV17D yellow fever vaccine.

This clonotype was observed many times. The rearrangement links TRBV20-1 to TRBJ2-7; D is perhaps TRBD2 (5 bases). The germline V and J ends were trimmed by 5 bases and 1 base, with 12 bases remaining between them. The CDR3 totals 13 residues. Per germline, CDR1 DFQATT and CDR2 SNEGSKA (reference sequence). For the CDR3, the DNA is TGCAGTGCTGGAGGTGGGGAGTCCTACGAGCAGTACTTC. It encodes CSAGGGESYEQYF.

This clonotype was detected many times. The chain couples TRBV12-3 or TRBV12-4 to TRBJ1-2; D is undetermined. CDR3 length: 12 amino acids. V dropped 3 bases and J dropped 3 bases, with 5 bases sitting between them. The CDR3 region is CASSFGHYGYTF. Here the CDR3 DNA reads TGTGCCAGCAGTTTCGGACACTATGGCTACACCTTC.

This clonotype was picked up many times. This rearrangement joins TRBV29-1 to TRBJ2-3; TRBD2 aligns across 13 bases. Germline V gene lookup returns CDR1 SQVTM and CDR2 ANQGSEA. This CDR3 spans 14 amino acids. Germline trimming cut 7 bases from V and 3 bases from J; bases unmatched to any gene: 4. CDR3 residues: CSAKLAGGTDTQYF. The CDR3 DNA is TGCAGCGCCAAACTAGCGGGAGGGACAGATACGCAGTATTTT.

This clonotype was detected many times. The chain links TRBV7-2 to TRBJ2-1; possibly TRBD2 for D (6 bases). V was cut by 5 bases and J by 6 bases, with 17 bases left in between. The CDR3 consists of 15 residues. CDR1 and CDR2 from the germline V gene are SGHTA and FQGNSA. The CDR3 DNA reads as TGTGCCAGCAGCCCACGGCCCGGGACTGGCAATGAGCAGTTCTTC. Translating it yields CASSPRPGTGNEQFF.

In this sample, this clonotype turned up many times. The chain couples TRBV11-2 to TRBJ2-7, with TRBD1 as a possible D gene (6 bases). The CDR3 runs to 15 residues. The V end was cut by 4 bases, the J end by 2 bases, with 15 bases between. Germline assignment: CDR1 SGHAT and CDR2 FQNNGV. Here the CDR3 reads CASSSRTVVPYEQYF. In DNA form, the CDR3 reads TGTGCCAGCAGCTCAAGGACAGTCGTGCCCTACGAGCAGTACTTC.

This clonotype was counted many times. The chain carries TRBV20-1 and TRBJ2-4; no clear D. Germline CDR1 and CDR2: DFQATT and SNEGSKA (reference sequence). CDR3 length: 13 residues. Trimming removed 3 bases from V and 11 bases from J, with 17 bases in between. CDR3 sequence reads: CSASPYERSFQYF. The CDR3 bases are TGCAGTGCTAGTCCCTACGAACGGAGCTTTCAGTACTTC.

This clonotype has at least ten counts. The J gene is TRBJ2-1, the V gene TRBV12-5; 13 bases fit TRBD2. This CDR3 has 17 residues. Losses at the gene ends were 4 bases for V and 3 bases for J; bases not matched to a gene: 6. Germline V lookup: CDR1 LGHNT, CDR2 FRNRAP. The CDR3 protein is CASGSPRTSGSYNEQFF. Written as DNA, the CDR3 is TGTGCTAGTGGTTCCCCTAGGACTAGCGGGAGCTACAATGAGCAGTTCTTC.

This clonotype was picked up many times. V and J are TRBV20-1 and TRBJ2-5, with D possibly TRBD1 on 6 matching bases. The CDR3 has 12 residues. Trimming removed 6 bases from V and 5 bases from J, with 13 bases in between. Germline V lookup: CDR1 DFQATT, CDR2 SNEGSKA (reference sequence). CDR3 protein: CSAPSRGETQYF. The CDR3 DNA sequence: TGCAGTGCCCCGTCTAGGGGGGAGACCCAGTACTTC.

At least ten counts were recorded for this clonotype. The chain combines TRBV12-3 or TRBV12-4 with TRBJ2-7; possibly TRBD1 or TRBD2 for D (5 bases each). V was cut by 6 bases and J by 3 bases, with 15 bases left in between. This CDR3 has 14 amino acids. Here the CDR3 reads CASSRDGQRYEQYF. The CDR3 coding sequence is TGTGCCAGCAGCCGGGACGGGCAGCGCTACGAGCAGTACTTC.

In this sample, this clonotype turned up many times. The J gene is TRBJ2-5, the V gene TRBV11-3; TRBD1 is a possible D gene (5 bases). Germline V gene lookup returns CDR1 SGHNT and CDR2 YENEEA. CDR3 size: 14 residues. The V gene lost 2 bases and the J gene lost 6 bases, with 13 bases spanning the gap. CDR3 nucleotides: TGTGCCAGCAGCTTAAATGGGGCAGGACAGACCCAGTACTTC. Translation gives CASSLNGAGQTQYF.

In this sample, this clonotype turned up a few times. This CDR3 reads CASSNREFRELFF. The CDR3 DNA follows: TGTGCCAGCAGCAACAGGGAGTTTCGGGAGCTGTTTTTT. This chain connects TRBV5-4 to TRBJ2-2, with a possible D match to TRBD1 (6 bases). With 4 bases removed from V and 9 bases from J, the gap between germline ends came to 13 bases. Germline-derived CDR1 and CDR2 are SGHNT and YYREEE (reference sequence). CDR3 length: 13 amino acids. The full variable domain, in which reference TRBV5-4 and TRBJ2-2 provide the parts outside the CDR3, is ETGVTQSPTHLIKTRGQQVTLRCSSQSGHNTVSWYQQALGQGPQFIFQYYREEENGRGNFPPRFSGLQFPNYSSELNVNALELDDSALYLCASSNREFRELFFGEGSRLTVL.

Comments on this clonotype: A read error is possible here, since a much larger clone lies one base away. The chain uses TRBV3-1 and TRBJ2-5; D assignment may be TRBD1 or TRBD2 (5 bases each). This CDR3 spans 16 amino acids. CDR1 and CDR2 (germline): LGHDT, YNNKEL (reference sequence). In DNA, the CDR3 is TGTGCCAGCGGCCAAGGTTTACTGGGACCTCCGGAGACCCAGTACTTC. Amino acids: CASGQGLLGPPETQYF.

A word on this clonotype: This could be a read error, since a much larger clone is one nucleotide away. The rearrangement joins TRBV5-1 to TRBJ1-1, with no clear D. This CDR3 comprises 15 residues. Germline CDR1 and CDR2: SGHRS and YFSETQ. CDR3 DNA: TGCGCCAGCAGCTTGGTCGGGGAAAAGAACTCTGAAGCTTTCTTT. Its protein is CASSLVGEKNSEAFF.

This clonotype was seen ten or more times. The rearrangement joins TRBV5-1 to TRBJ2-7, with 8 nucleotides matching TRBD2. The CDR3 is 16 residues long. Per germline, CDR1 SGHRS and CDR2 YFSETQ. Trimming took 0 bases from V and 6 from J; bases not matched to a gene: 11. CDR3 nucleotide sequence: TGCGCCAGCAGCTTGGACGATTCGGGAGGGCCGGTCGAGCAGTACTTC. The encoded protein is CASSLDDSGGPVEQYF.

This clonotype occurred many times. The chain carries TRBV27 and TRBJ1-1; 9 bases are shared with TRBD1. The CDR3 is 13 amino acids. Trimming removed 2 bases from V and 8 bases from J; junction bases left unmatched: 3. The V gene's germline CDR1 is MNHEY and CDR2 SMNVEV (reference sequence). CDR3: CASSLRTGDEAFF. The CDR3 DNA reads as TGTGCCAGCAGTTTACGGACAGGGGACGAAGCTTTCTTT.

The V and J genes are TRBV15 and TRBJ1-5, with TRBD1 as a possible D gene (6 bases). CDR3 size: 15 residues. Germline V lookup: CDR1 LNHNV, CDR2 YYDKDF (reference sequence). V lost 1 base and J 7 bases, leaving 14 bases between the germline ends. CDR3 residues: CATSRVGAEGQPQHF. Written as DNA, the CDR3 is TGTGCCACCAGCAGAGTGGGGGCGGAGGGACAGCCCCAGCATTTT.

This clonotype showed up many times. The CDR3 nucleotides read TGTGCCAGCAGTTTTTCGTTTGGGAACAGGGATTACAATGAGCAGTTCTTC. This sequence encodes CASSFSFGNRDYNEQFF. The gene calls are TRBV27 and TRBJ2-1; D possibly corresponds to TRBD1 (6 bases). Germline assignment: CDR1 MNHEY and CDR2 SMNVEV (reference sequence). The length of the CDR3 is 17 residues. V lost 3 bases and J 4 bases, leaving 19 bases between the germline ends.

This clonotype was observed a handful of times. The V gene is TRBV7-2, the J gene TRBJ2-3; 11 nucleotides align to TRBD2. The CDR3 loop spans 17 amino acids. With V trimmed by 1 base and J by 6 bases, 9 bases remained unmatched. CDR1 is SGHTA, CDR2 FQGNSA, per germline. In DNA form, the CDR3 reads TGTGCCAGCAGCTTAGGGGCTAGCGGGAGGCCACGGGATACGCAGTATTTT. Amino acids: CASSLGASGRPRDTQYF.

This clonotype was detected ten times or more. The CDR3 sequence is CSASSQGGDTQYF. The CDR3 nucleotides read TGCAGTGCTAGCTCGCAGGGCGGGGATACGCAGTATTTT. The chain carries TRBV20-1 and TRBJ2-3; the D gene could be TRBD1 or TRBD2 (5 bases each). The CDR3 is made up of 13 amino acids. V gave up 3 bases and J gave up 6 bases, with 13 bases separating them. CDR1 and CDR2 from the germline V gene are DFQATT and SNEGSKA (reference sequence).

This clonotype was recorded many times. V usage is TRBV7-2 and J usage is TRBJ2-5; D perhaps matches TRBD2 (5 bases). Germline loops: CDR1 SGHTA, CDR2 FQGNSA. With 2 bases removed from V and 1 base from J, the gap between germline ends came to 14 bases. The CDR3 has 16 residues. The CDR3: CASSLRATGFQETQYF. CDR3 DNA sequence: TGTGCCAGCAGCTTAAGGGCGACGGGATTCCAAGAGACCCAGTACTTC.

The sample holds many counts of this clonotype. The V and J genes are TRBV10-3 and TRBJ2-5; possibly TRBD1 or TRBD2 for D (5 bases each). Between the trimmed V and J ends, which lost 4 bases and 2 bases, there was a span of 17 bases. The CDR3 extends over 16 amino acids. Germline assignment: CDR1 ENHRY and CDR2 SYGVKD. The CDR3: CAISGAATGPQETQYF. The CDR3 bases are TGTGCCATCAGTGGAGCGGCTACAGGTCCACAAGAGACCCAGTACTTC.

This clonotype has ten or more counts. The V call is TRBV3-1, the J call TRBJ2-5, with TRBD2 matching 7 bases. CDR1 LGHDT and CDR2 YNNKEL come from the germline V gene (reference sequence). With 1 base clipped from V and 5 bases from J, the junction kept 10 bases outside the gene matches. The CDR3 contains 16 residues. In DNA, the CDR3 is TGTGCCAGCAGCCAAGGTAGTCCGGGAGGAGGGGAGACCCAGTACTTC. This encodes CASSQGSPGGGETQYF.

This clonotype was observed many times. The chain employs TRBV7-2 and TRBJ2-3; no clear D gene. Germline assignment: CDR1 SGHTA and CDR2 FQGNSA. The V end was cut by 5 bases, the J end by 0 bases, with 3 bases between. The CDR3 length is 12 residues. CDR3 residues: CASSPSTDTQYF. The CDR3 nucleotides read TGTGCCAGCAGCCCCAGCACAGATACGCAGTATTTT.

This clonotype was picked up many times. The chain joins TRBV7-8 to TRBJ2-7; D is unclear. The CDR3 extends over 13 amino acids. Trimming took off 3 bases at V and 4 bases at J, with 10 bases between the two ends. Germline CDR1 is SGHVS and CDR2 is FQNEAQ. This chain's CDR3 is CASSFPFRYEQYF. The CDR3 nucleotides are TGTGCCAGCAGCTTTCCCTTCCGTTACGAGCAGTACTTC.

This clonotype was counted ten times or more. The CDR3 region is CASSLAGFTDTQYF. For the CDR3, the DNA is TGCGCCAGCAGCCTAGCGGGGTTCACAGATACGCAGTATTTT. The rearrangement uses TRBV5-1 and TRBJ2-3; 9 bases match TRBD2. With V trimmed by 4 bases and J by 2 bases, 2 bases remained unmatched. Germline V gives CDR1 SGHRS, CDR2 YFSETQ. The CDR3 loop spans 14 amino acids.

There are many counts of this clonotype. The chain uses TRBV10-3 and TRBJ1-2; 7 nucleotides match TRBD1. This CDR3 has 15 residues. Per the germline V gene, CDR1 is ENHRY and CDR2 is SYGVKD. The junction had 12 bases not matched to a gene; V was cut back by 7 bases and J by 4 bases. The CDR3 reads CAITSTGTYSYGYTF. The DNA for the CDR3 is TGTGCCATCACCTCGACAGGGACGTACAGCTATGGCTACACCTTC.

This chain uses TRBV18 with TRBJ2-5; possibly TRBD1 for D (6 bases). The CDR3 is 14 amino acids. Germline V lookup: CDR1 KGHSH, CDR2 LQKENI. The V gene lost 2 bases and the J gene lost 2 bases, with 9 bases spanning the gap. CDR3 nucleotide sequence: TGTGCCAGCTCACCATGGACAGTTCAAGAGACCCAGTACTTC. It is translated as CASSPWTVQETQYF.

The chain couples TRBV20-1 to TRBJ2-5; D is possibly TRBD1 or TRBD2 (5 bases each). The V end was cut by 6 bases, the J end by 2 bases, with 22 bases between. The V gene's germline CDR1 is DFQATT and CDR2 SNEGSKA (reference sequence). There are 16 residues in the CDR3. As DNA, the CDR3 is TGCAGTGCCCCTAGCTGGGGGAAGAGGTATCAAGAGACCCAGTACTTC. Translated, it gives CSAPSWGKRYQETQYF.

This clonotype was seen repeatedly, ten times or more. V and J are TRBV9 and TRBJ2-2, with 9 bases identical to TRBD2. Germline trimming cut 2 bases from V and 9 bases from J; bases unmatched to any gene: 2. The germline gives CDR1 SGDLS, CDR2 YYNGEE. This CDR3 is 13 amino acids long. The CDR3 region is CASSVLAGRELFF. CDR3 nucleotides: TGTGCCAGCAGCGTTCTAGCGGGGAGGGAGCTGTTTTTT.